This T cell receptor (beta chain) was recovered during a study of molecular identifiers for immune sequencing clone quantification. A single record per CDR3 protein comes from TCRdb applying MiXCR to the PCR reads. Here the sample spans about 510,000 distinct CDR3 sequences, under 30% being singletons. CDR1 and CDR2 (germline): LNHDA, SQIVND (reference sequence). The CDR3 is 14 amino acids. Unmatched junction bases numbered 12, after V lost 9 bases and J lost 7 bases. The chain combines TRBV19 with TRBJ1-5; TRBD1 matches at 7 bases. Material for sequencing was naive CD8+ T cells from blood, with Jurkat cell RNA spiked in. Sample subset: FACS-sorted CD8+CD4-CCR7+CD45RA+ naive T cells. The sequence was obtained from a human donor in good health. Some libraries in this study had Jurkat cell RNA spiked in. DNA of the CDR3: TGTGCCAGCTCTTTCGGGCAGGGGGGCCAGCCCCAGCATTTT. Translation: CASSFGQGGQPQHF.